The present T cell receptor beta chain was sequenced within a study of T cell clonotyping in hematopoietic cell transplantation. Looking at the study overall: Cytoreduction preceded collection of pretransplant recipient samples. Regarding the study as a whole: CD4 and CD8 repertoire contributions could not be separated without sorting.

Time point here: recipient sample about 28 days before transplant, after cytoreduction. A note on this clone: Its antigen is not identified.

Germline V gene data show CDR1 as GTSNPN and CDR2 as SVGIG (reference sequence). The junction had 5 bases not matched to a gene; V was cut back by 5 bases and J by 2 bases. There are 13 residues in the CDR3. Libraries were prepared by immunoSEQ multiplex PCR; TCRdb keeps only in-frame clonotypes and omits some of them. The sample records 50,000 or so clones, approximately 78% being singletons. The source of this sequence is a man between 60 and 70 years old with myelodysplastic syndrome. Some clones in this sample may be carry-over from other donors' samples. The starting material was peripheral blood mononuclear cells, obtained before stem cell transplant. This rearrangement joins TRBV30 to TRBJ1-2; 7 bases fit TRBD1. The CDR3 sequence: CAWVDRVNYGYTF. CDR3 nucleotides: TGTGCCTGGGTAGACAGGGTAAACTATGGCTACACCTTC.